The clone carrying this T cell receptor beta chain is a singleton in its sample. The V gene lost 2 bases and the J gene lost 5 bases, with 21 bases spanning the gap. Germline lookup yields CDR1 LGHNT and CDR2 FRNRAP. This CDR3 is built from 17 residues. Investigators took about 9.1 milliliters of peripheral blood from every donor. This entry comes from a study of blood T cells in healthy people across ages. Together with a sample-barcoded 5' primer, a J-beta primer mix was included in a second PCR lasting about 7 to 11 cycles. TCRdb processed the 5' RACE reads anew with MiXCR; each CDR3 protein has one entry. The sample has approximately 780,000 distinct CDR3 sequences, about 26% seen once. In addition, the sample was reused for a study of T cells of mothers and their children. That study reports: The effect of thymic selection on TCR recombination output is similar between related and unrelated pairs. Researchers report slightly higher, though non-significant, overlap in related mother-child pairs than in unrelated pairs. Researchers found no T cell clones that were persistent and microchimeric.

This clonotype was sampled from a boy between 10 and 17 years old in good health. Input material: blood. The chain carries TRBV12-5 and TRBJ1-1; D might be TRBD1 (6 bases). For the CDR3, the DNA is TGTGCTAGTGGTTTGAGACGCTGGGGGGCTGGGGAGACTGAAGCTTTCTTT. The encoded protein is CASGLRRWGAGETEAFF.